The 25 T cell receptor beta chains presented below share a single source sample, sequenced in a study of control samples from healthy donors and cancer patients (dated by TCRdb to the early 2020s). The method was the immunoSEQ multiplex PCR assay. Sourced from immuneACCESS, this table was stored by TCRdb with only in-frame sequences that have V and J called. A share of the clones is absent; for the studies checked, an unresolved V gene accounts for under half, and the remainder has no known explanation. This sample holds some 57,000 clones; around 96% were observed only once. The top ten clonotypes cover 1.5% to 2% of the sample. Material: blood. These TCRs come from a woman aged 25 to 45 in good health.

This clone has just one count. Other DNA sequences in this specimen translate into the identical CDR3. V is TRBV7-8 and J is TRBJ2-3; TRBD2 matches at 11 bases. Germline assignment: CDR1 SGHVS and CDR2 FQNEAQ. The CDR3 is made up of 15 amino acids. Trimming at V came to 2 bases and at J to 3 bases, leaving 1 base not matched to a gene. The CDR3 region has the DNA TGTGCCAGCAGCTTAACTAGCGGGAGTACAGATACGCAGTATTTT. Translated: CASSLTSGSTDTQYF.

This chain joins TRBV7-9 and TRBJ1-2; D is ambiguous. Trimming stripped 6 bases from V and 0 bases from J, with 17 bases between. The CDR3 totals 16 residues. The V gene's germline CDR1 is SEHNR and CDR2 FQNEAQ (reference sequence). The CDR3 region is CASSHTPPVTNYGYTF. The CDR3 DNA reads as TGTGCCAGCAGTCACACCCCCCCCGTTACTAACTATGGCTACACCTTC.

CDR3 in DNA: TGTGCCAGCAGCCTCCCTGGCCCTCAACAGGTGAATGAGCAGTTCTTC. Translating gives CASSLPGPQQVNEQFF. The chain recombines TRBV7-9 with TRBJ2-1; a possible D gene is TRBD1 (5 bases). The CDR3 sequence is 16 residues long. V shed 5 bases and J shed 7 bases, with 21 bases lying between them. Germline assignment: CDR1 SEHNR and CDR2 FQNEAQ (reference sequence).

As DNA, the CDR3 is TGTGCCAGCAATTCACCCGGGACTAGCGGAAGCACAGATACGCAGTATTTT. This sequence encodes CASNSPGTSGSTDTQYF. The chain joins TRBV27 to TRBJ2-3; 11 bases are a match to TRBD2. CDR3 size: 17 residues. V gave up 7 bases and J gave up 0 bases; unmatched junction bases: 9. From germline, CDR1 is MNHEY and CDR2 SMNVEV (reference sequence).

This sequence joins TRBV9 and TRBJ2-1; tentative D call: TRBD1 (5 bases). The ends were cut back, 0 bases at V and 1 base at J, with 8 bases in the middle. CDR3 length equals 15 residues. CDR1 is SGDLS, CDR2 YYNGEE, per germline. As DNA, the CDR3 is TGTGCCAGCAGCGTAGAAGGGGAATCCTACAATGAGCAGTTCTTC. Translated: CASSVEGESYNEQFF.

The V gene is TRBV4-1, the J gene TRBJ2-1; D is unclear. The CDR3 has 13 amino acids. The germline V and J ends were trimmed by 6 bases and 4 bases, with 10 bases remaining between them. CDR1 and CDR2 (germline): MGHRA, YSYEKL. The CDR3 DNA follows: TGCGCCAGCAGTCTTACTCCTTACAATGAGCAGTTCTTC. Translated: CASSLTPYNEQFF.

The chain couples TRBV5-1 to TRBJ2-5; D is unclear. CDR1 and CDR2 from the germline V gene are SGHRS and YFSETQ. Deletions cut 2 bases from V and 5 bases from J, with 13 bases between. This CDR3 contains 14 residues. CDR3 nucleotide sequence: TGCGCCAGCAGCTTCGGCCATCAGGAGGAGACCCAGTACTTC. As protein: CASSFGHQEETQYF.

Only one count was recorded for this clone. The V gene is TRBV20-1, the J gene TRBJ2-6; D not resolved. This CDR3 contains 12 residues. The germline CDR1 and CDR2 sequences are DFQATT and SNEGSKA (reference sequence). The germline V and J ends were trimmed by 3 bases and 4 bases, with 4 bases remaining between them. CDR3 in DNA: TGCAGTGCTAGTGGGGGGGCCAACGTCCTGACTTTC. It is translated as CSASGGANVLTF.

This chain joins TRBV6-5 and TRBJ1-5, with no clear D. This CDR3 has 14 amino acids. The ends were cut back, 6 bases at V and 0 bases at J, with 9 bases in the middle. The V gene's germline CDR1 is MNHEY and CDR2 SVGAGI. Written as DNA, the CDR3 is TGTGCCAGCAGCTACAGATATAGCAATCAGCCCCAGCATTTT. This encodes CASSYRYSNQPQHF.

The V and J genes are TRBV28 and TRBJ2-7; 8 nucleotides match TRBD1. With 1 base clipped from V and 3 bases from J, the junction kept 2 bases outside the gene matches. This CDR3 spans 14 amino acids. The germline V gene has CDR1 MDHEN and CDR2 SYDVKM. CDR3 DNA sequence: TGTGCCAGCAGTTTATTGGGGACAGGCTACGAGCAGTACTTC. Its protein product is CASSLLGTGYEQYF.

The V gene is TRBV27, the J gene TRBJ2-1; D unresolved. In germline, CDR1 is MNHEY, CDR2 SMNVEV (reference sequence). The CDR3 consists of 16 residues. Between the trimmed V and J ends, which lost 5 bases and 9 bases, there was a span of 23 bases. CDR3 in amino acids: CASSPSYGTGLGEQFF. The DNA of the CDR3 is TGTGCCAGCAGTCCATCCTACGGCACCGGGCTGGGTGAGCAGTTCTTC.

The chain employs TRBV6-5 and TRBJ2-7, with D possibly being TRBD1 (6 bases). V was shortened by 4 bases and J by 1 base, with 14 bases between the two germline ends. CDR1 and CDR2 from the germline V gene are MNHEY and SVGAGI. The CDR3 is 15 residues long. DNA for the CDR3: TGTGCCAGCAGTTCATGGGACAAAGGATCCTACGAGCAGTACTTC. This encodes CASSSWDKGSYEQYF.

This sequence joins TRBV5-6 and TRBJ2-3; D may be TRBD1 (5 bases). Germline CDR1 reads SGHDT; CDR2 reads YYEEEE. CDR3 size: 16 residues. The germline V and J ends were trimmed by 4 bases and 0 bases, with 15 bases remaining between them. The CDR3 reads CASSLRVFTSTDTQYF. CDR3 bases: TGTGCCAGCAGCCTCAGGGTTTTTACTAGCACAGATACGCAGTATTTT.

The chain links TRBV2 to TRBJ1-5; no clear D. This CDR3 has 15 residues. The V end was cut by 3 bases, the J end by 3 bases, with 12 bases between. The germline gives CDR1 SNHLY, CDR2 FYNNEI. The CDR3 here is CASSESQSNNQPQHF. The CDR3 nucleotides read TGTGCCAGCAGTGAGAGTCAGAGTAACAATCAGCCCCAGCATTTT.

The CDR3 region is CASSQDGGGYTF. Written as DNA, the CDR3 is TGTGCCAGCAGCCAAGATGGGGGTGGCTACACCTTC. The V and J genes are TRBV14 and TRBJ1-2; D is perhaps TRBD1 (5 bases). Trimming removed 0 bases at V and 7 bases at J, with 6 bases between. CDR3 length: 12 residues. Per the germline V gene, CDR1 is SGHDN and CDR2 is FVKESK.

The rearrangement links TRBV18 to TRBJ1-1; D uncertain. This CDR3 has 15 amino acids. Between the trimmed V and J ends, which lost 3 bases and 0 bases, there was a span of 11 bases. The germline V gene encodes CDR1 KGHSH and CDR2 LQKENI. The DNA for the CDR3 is TGTGCCAGCTCACCCTCGGGTGTCATGAACACTGAAGCTTTCTTT. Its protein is CASSPSGVMNTEAFF.

CDR3 amino acids: CASSWEDRGPGEQYF. For the CDR3, the DNA is TGTGCCAGCAGCTGGGAGGACAGGGGACCGGGGGAGCAGTACTTC. The chain has TRBV11-1 and TRBJ2-7; 9 bases line up with TRBD1. CDR1 SGHAT and CDR2 FQDESV come from the germline V gene (reference sequence). The CDR3 extends over 15 amino acids. V was pared by 4 bases and J by 7 bases, with 11 bases of the junction left unmatched.

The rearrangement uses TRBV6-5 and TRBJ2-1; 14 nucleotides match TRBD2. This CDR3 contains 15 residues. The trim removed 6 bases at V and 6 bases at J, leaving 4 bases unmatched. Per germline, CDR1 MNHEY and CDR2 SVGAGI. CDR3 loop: CASSRGLAGGNEQFF. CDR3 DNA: TGTGCCAGCAGCCGCGGACTAGCGGGAGGCAATGAGCAGTTCTTC.

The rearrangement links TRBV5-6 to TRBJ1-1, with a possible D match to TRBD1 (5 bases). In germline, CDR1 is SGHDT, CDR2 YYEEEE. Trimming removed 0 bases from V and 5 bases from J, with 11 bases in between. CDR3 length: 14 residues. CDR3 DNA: TGTGCCAGCAGCTTGGTCGGGGGAGGTACTGAAGCTTTCTTT. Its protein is CASSLVGGGTEAFF.

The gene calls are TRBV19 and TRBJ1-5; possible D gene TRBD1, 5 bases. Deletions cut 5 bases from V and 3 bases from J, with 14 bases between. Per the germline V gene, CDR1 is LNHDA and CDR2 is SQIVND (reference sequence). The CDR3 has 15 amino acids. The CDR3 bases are TGTGCCAGTAGTCTAAGAACAGGTCTCAATCAGCCCCAGCATTTT. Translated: CASSLRTGLNQPQHF.

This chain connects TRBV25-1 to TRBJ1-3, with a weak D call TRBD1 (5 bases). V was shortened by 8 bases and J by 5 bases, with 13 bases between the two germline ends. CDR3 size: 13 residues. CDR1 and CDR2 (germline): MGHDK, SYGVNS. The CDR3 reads CASRPWGRNTIYF. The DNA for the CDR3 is TGTGCCAGCCGGCCCTGGGGCAGAAACACCATATATTTT.

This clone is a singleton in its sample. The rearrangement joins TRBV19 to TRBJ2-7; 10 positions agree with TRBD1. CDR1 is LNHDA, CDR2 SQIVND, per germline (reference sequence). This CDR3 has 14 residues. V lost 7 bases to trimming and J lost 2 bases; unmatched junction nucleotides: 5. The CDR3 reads CASTPGQGTYEQYF. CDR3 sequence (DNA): TGTGCCAGTACCCCGGGACAGGGGACCTACGAGCAGTACTTC.

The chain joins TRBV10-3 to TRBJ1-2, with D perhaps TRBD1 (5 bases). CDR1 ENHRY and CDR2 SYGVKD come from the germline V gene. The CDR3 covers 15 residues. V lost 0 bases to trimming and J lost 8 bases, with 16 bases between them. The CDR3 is CAISESDRGASGYTF. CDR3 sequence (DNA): TGTGCCATCAGTGAGTCCGATAGAGGGGCCTCAGGCTACACCTTC.

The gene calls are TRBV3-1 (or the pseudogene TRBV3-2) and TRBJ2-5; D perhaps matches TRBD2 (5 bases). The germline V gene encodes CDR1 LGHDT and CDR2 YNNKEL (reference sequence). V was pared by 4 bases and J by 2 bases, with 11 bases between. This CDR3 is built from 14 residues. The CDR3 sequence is CASSPTGKQETQYF. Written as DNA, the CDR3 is TGTGCCAGCAGCCCGACCGGGAAGCAAGAGACCCAGTACTTC.

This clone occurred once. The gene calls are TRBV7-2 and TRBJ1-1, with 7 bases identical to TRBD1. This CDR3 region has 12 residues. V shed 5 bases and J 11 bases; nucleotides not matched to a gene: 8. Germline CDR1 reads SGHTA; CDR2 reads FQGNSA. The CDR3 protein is CASSGQDLQAFF. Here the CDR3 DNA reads TGTGCCAGCAGCGGACAGGACCTTCAGGCTTTCTTT.